A selection of T cell receptor beta chains follows, all from one sample in a study of Ad26.COV2.S vaccination and SARS-CoV-2 variants. Clones were read by immunoSEQ multiplex PCR, and TCRdb kept only the in-frame ones, dropping some. The sample has fewer than 800,000 clones; more than 80% are singletons. Here the sequenced sample was peripheral blood, taken in a trial of Ad26.COV2.S vaccine versus placebo. The receptors were gathered from a person between 18 and 59 years old who received the Ad26.COV2.S COVID-19 vaccine or a placebo. Each CDR3 is given with its conserved first and last residue. Fields, in order: CDR3 DNA, CDR3 protein, D gene, clone size, J gene, V gene. The D gene is left open where the match is weak. A row's size may be missing; if present it is once, few, many or a size class.

cdr3_nt: TGTGCCAGCAGCCGGGACAGGGGGAACACTGAAGCTTTCTTT; cdr3_aa: CASSRDRGNTEAFF; d_call: TRBD1; clone_size: few; j_call: TRBJ1-1; v_call: TRBV5-4
cdr3_nt: TGTGCCAGCAGTCAAACGCGGGTCTACGAGCAGTACTTC; cdr3_aa: CASSQTRVYEQYF; d_call: NA; clone_size: NA; j_call: TRBJ2-7; v_call: TRBV6-5
cdr3_nt: TGTGCCAGCAGTTTAGGGGGACGGAGTGCCTACGAGCAGTACTTC; cdr3_aa: CASSLGGRSAYEQYF; d_call: NA; clone_size: NA; j_call: TRBJ2-7; v_call: TRBV27
cdr3_nt: TGCGCCAGCAGCTTGGGGACAGGGGATGGCAATCAGCCCCAGCATTTT; cdr3_aa: CASSLGTGDGNQPQHF; d_call: TRBD1; clone_size: once; j_call: TRBJ1-5; v_call: TRBV5-1
cdr3_nt: TGTGCCAGCAGCACTCTTCAGCGCTTGACAGATACGCAGTATTTT; cdr3_aa: CASSTLQRLTDTQYF; d_call: NA; clone_size: NA; j_call: TRBJ2-3; v_call: TRBV6-5
cdr3_nt: TGCAGCGTCCGGGTAGTAGGGTCAAACACTGAAGCTTTCTTT; cdr3_aa: CSVRVVGSNTEAFF; d_call: NA; clone_size: once; j_call: TRBJ1-1; v_call: TRBV29-1
cdr3_nt: TGTGCCAGCAGTTTTAGGGGGCGCAGAGATACGCAGTATTTT; cdr3_aa: CASSFRGRRDTQYF; d_call: TRBD1; clone_size: NA; j_call: TRBJ2-3; v_call: TRBV27
cdr3_nt: TGCGCCAGCAGCCAAAGACAGGGTCAAAGAAATGAGCAGTTCTTC; cdr3_aa: CASSQRQGQRNEQFF; d_call: TRBD1; clone_size: NA; j_call: TRBJ2-1; v_call: TRBV4-1
cdr3_nt: TGTGCCAGTAGTATTACGGCAGGGGCTAGCACAGATACGCAGTATTTT; cdr3_aa: CASSITAGASTDTQYF; d_call: NA; clone_size: NA; j_call: TRBJ2-3; v_call: TRBV19
cdr3_nt: TGTGCCACCAGTGTCGGAGGGATCGAGACCCAGTACTTC; cdr3_aa: CATSVGGIETQYF; d_call: NA; clone_size: NA; j_call: TRBJ2-5; v_call: TRBV24-1